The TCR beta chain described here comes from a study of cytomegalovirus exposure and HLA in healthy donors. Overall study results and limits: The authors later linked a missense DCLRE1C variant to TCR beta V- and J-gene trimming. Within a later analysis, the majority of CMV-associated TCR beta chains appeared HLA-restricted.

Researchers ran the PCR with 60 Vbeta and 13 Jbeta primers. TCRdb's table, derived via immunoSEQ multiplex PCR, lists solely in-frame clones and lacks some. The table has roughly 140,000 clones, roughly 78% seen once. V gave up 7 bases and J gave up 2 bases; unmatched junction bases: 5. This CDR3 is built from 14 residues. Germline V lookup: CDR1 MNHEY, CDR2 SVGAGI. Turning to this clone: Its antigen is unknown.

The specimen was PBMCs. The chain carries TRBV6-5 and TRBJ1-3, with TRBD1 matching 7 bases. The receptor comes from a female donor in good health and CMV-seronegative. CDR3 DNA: TGTGCCAGCAAAAAAGGGGGCGCTGGAAACACCATATATTTT. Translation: CASKKGGAGNTIYF.